One and the same sample provided the 22 T cell receptor beta chains below, sequenced in a study of T-cell memory formation after mild COVID-19. Via MiXCR, TCRdb re-called the 5' RACE reads, giving one row per CDR3 protein. Among roughly 600,000 distinct CDR3 sequences, 18% were seen once, and the ten largest hold around 13%. The material sequenced was PBMCs or a T cell subset sorted from them (not recorded which). The origin of the receptors is an adult woman who had mild COVID-19 (a few samples of this study predate the infection). Cell type and time point are not known.

The CDR3 spells CSARDYGVSYEQYF. The CDR3 region has the DNA TGCAGTGCTAGAGATTACGGGGTTTCCTACGAGCAGTACTTC. The chain has TRBV20-1 and TRBJ2-7; D may be TRBD2 (5 bases). V lost 0 bases to trimming and J lost 1 base, with 10 bases between them. Germline V lookup: CDR1 DFQATT, CDR2 SNEGSKA (reference sequence). CDR3 length: 14 amino acids.

V and J are TRBV3-1 and TRBJ2-7; D gene uncertain. V gave up 4 bases and J gave up 1 base, with 8 bases separating them. The CDR3 length is 13 residues. The germline CDR1 and CDR2 sequences are LGHDT and YNNKEL (reference sequence). The DNA for the CDR3 is TGTGCCAGCAGCCGACTCCTTTCCTACGAGCAGTACTTC. Translation: CASSRLLSYEQYF.

This clonotype has only a few counts. The CDR3 loop reads CSARDDRALRRGNEQFF. The CDR3 DNA follows: TGCAGTGCTAGAGATGACCGTGCCCTCCGTCGTGGGAATGAGCAGTTCTTC. The gene calls are TRBV20-1 and TRBJ2-1; D call uncertain. The V and J ends lost 0 bases and 7 bases respectively, with 22 bases between them. The CDR3 spans 17 residues. Germline lookup yields CDR1 DFQATT and CDR2 SNEGSKA (reference sequence).

This chain joins TRBV5-1 and TRBJ1-2; D gene ambiguous. The V and J ends lost 0 bases and 8 bases respectively, with 8 bases between them. The germline V gene has CDR1 SGHRS and CDR2 YFSETQ. This CDR3 spans 12 amino acids. Here the CDR3 DNA reads TGCGCCAGCAGCTTGGCAGGTCGGGGCTACACCTTC. This sequence encodes CASSLAGRGYTF.

This clonotype was recorded once. V is TRBV5-5 and J is TRBJ2-4; the match to TRBD1 covers 7 bases. V was pared by 5 bases and J by 5 bases, with 7 bases of the junction left unmatched. CDR3 length: 14 amino acids. Per the germline V gene, CDR1 is SGHKS and CDR2 is YYEKEE (reference sequence). The CDR3 spells CASSPTGTENIQYF. The CDR3 bases are TGTGCCAGCAGTCCCACCGGGACAGAAAACATTCAGTACTTC.

The rearrangement links TRBV5-1 to TRBJ2-5, with D possibly matching TRBD1 (6 bases). The CDR3 runs 15 residues. Trimming shortened V by 3 bases and J by 2 bases, and 14 bases separated the two germline ends. Looked up from germline, CDR1 is SGHRS and CDR2 is YFSETQ. The CDR3 sequence is CASSSTGTPQETQYF. DNA for the CDR3: TGCGCCAGCAGCTCTACCGGGACACCTCAAGAGACCCAGTACTTC.

The chain uses TRBV6-5 and TRBJ2-2; perhaps TRBD1 as D (5 bases). This CDR3 comprises 13 residues. The V gene lost 3 bases and the J gene lost 7 bases, with 9 bases spanning the gap. Per the germline V gene, CDR1 is MNHEY and CDR2 is SVGAGI. The CDR3 loop is CASSYQGIGELFF. The CDR3 bases are TGTGCCAGCAGTTATCAGGGCATCGGGGAGCTGTTTTTT.

The V gene is TRBV10-3, the J gene TRBJ1-5, with TRBD1 identical over 11 bases. V shed 0 bases and J 4 bases; nucleotides not matched to a gene: 2. CDR3 size: 16 residues. Per germline, CDR1 ENHRY and CDR2 SYGVKD. The CDR3 region is CAISESGTGGNQPQHF. In DNA form, the CDR3 reads TGTGCCATCAGTGAGTCCGGGACAGGGGGAAATCAGCCCCAGCATTTT.

V and J are TRBV11-3 and TRBJ2-1; D is ambiguous. V was trimmed by 0 bases and J by 7 bases, leaving 10 bases between them. The CDR3 extends over 14 amino acids. CDR1 is SGHNT, CDR2 YENEEA, per germline. CDR3 sequence reads: CASSLDPEKNEQFF. In DNA, the CDR3 is TGTGCCAGCAGCTTAGATCCGGAGAAGAATGAGCAGTTCTTC. Based on the CDR3 plus reference TRBV11-3 and TRBJ2-1, the full variable domain is EAGVVQSPRYKIIEKKQPVAFWCNPISGHNTLYWYLQNLGQGPELLIRYENEEAVDDSQLPKDRFSAERLKGVDSTLKIQPAELGDSAVYLCASSLDPEKNEQFFGPGTRLTVL.

For the CDR3, the DNA is TGTGCCACCTACAGGGCCAACGGGTCACCCCTCCACTTT. Encoded protein: CATYRANGSPLHF. The rearrangement uses TRBV27 and TRBJ1-6, with D possibly TRBD1 on 6 matching bases. V lost 10 bases and J lost 10, with 17 bases in between. The CDR3 is 13 residues long. Per the germline V gene, CDR1 is MNHEY and CDR2 is SMNVEV (reference sequence).

The chain employs TRBV6-5 and TRBJ2-5; tentatively, D is TRBD1 (5 bases). This CDR3 comprises 11 residues. Germline V gene lookup returns CDR1 MNHEY and CDR2 SVGAGI. V was pared by 8 bases and J by 5 bases, with 9 bases between. This CDR3 is CASLKGETQYF. In DNA form, the CDR3 reads TGTGCCAGCTTGAAGGGGGAGACCCAGTACTTC.

This clonotype was counted many times. The chain couples TRBV7-9 to TRBJ1-4; unclear D gene. Trimming left V 0 bases short and J 3 bases short, with 8 bases between. The CDR3 consists of 15 residues. CDR1 SEHNR and CDR2 FQNEAQ come from the germline V gene (reference sequence). CDR3 loop: CASSLAGSPNEKLFF. CDR3 DNA: TGTGCCAGCAGCTTAGCGGGGAGCCCTAATGAAAAACTGTTTTTT.

This clonotype was seen ten or more times. The chain links TRBV13 to TRBJ1-4, with TRBD1 as a possible D gene (5 bases). V was pared by 8 bases and J by 4 bases, with 11 bases between. CDR3 length equals 13 residues. Per the germline V gene, CDR1 is PRHDT and CDR2 is FYEKMQ (reference sequence). CDR3 nucleotides: TGTGCCAGCTCCGGGGGAGATAATGAAAAACTGTTTTTT. It encodes CASSGGDNEKLFF.

This clonotype was observed a few times. This chain connects TRBV6-5 to TRBJ2-5, with 10 bases lining up with TRBD2. Germline assignment: CDR1 MNHEY and CDR2 SVGAGI. There are 15 residues in the CDR3. V trimming: 8 bases; J trimming: 7 bases; junction bases outside the gene matches: 13. The CDR3 coding sequence is TGTGCCAGCCAGGTCACTAGCGGGGCCCTGTGGACCCAGTACTTC. Its translation: CASQVTSGALWTQYF.

The V and J genes are TRBV6-1 and TRBJ1-5; 7 positions agree with TRBD1. The germline CDR1 and CDR2 sequences are MNHNS and SASEGT. The CDR3 runs 16 residues. Trimming took 5 bases from V and 1 from J; bases not matched to a gene: 8. The CDR3 bases are TGTGCCAGCAGTAAACACAGGGGTGGCAGCAATCAGCCCCAGCATTTT. Its protein is CASSKHRGGSNQPQHF.

This clonotype has just a few counts. The V and J genes are TRBV19 and TRBJ1-1, with D unresolved. The CDR3 has 14 amino acids. Germline CDR1 is LNHDA and CDR2 is SQIVND (reference sequence). The V and J ends lost 9 bases and 3 bases respectively, with 17 bases between them. DNA for the CDR3: TGTGCCAGGCCATGGGCAATTTGCTACACTGAAGCTTTCTTT. Protein product: CARPWAICYTEAFF.

This clonotype was detected ten times or more. CDR3 sequence (DNA): TGTGCCAGCAGCTTTTCCGGGGGAAGGACTGAAGCTTTCTTT. Its translation: CASSFSGGRTEAFF. V gene TRBV7-8 combines with J gene TRBJ1-1; possible D gene TRBD1, 5 bases. The CDR3 is 14 residues long. Per the germline V gene, CDR1 is SGHVS and CDR2 is FQNEAQ. Trimming pared 3 bases from V and 5 bases from J, leaving 13 bases between.

This clonotype has only a few counts. The CDR3 spells CASSLFPRLAPSYNEQFF. The DNA of the CDR3 is TGTGCCAGCAGTTTATTTCCCCGACTAGCCCCCTCGTACAATGAGCAGTTCTTC. The chain recombines TRBV27 with TRBJ2-1, with 7 bases matching TRBD2. This CDR3 is 18 amino acids long. CDR1 and CDR2 (germline): MNHEY, SMNVEV (reference sequence). J was trimmed by 4 bases and V by 1 base; bases with no gene match: 13.

The rearrangement joins TRBV5-6 to TRBJ2-1; 9 bases are a match to TRBD1. V gave up 5 bases and J gave up 3 bases; unmatched junction bases: 6. CDR1 is SGHDT, CDR2 YYEEEE, per germline. This CDR3 spans 15 amino acids. Here the CDR3 reads CASRHGTGHYNEQFF. The CDR3, as DNA: TGTGCCAGCAGGCACGGGACAGGGCACTACAATGAGCAGTTCTTC.

The rearrangement joins TRBV7-6 to TRBJ2-1, with D perhaps TRBD2 (6 bases). Germline-derived CDR1 and CDR2 are SGHVS and FNYEAQ. Trimming stripped 4 bases from V and 2 bases from J, with 21 bases between. CDR3 size: 18 residues. For the CDR3, the DNA is TGTGCCAGCAGCTCATCGGGGGACCCTATTTCGCCCTACAATGAGCAGTTCTTC. It yields the protein CASSSSGDPISPYNEQFF.

The chain combines TRBV24-1 with TRBJ1-1; the match to TRBD1 covers 9 bases. Germline CDR1 KGHDR, CDR2 SFDVKD. The J segment lost 1 base and the V segment lost 9 bases, leaving 5 bases of the junction unmatched. The CDR3 runs 14 residues. The CDR3 nucleotides read TGTGCCACCTCGGGACAGGGCCCGAACACTGAAGCTTTCTTT. Its protein product is CATSGQGPNTEAFF.

This clonotype has just a few counts. V and J are TRBV20-1 and TRBJ2-1, with D unresolved. Germline-derived CDR1 and CDR2 are DFQATT and SNEGSKA (reference sequence). The CDR3 is 14 residues long. The V gene lost 2 bases and the J gene lost 2 bases, with 10 bases spanning the gap. Here the CDR3 DNA reads TGCAGTGCTAGACTAGTGAGGACCTACAATGAGCAGTTCTTC. Encoded protein: CSARLVRTYNEQFF.